This paragraph reports one TCR beta chain. Its antigen remains unknown. Germline lookup yields CDR1 MNHNY and CDR2 SVGAGI (reference sequence). The length of the CDR3 is 13 residues. Trimming removed 6 bases from V and 4 bases from J, with 12 bases in between. Donors each had at least one pre-ART PBMC sample and at least two post-ART ones. The data stem from a study of long-term antiretroviral therapy in people with HIV. Whole-study findings and limits: Clonal expansions arising prior to ART prevailed in the repertoire at every time point.

Version v3.0 of the immunoSEQ assay ran at survey level. Generated by immunoSEQ multiplex PCR, the TCRdb table keeps only in-frame clones and is missing some. The sample carries 24,000 or so clones, 75% to 85% recorded once. This chain links TRBV6-6 with TRBJ1-1; D uncertain. The sequenced sample was unsorted PBMCs, obtained 0.5 years after starting antiretroviral therapy. This sequence originates from a woman between 40 and 55 years old with HIV. The CDR3 coding sequence is TGTGCCAGCAGGGCCGATTTGGTCACTGAAGCTTTCTTT. It encodes CASRADLVTEAFF.